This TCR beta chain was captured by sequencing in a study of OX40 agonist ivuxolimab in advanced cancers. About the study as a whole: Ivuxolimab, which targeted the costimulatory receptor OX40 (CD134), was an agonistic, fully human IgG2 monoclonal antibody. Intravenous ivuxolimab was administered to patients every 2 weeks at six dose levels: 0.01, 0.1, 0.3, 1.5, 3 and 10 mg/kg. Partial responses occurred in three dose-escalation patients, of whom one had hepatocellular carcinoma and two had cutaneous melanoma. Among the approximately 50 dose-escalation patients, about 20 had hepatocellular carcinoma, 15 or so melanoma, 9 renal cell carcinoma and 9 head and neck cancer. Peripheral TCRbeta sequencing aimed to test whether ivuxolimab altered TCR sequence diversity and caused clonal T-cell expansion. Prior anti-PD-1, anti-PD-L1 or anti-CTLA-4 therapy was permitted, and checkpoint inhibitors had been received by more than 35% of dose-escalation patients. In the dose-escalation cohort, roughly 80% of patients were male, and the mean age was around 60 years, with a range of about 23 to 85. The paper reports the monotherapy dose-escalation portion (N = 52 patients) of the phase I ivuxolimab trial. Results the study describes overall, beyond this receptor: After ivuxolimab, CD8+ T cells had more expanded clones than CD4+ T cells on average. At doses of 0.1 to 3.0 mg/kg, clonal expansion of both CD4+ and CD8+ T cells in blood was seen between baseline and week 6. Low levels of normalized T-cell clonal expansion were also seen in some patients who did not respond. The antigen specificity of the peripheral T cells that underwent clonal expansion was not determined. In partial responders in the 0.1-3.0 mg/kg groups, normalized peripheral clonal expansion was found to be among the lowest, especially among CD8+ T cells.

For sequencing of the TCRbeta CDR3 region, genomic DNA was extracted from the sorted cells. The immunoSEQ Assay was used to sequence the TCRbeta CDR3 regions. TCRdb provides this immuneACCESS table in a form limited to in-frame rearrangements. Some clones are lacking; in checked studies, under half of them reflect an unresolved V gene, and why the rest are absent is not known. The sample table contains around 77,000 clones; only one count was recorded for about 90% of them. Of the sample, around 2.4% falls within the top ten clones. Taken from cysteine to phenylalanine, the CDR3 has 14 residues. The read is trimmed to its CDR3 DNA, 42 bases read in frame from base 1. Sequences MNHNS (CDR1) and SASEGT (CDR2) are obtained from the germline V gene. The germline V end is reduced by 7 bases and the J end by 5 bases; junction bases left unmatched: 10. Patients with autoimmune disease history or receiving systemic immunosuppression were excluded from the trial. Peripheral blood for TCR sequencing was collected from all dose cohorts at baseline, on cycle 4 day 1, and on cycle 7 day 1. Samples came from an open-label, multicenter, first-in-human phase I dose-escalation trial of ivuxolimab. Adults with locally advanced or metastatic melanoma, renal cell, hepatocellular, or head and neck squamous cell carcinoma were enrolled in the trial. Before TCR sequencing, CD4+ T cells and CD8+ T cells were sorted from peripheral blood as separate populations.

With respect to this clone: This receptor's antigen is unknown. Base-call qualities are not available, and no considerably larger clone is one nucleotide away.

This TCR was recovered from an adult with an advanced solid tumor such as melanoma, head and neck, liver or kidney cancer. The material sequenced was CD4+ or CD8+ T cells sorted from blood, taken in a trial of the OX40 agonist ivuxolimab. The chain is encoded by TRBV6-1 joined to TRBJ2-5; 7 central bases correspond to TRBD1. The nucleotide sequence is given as TGTGCCAGCATGCAGGACAGGTCAAGGGAGACCCAGTACTTC. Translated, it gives CASMQDRSRETQYF.